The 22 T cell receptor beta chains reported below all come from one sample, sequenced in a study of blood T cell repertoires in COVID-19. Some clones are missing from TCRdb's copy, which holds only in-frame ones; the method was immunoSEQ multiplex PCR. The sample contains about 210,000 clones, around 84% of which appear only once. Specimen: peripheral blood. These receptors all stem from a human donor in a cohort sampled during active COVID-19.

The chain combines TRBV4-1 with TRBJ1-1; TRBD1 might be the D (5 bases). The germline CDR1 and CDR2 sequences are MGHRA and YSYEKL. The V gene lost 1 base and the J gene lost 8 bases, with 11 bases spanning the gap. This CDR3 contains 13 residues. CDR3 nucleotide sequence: TGCGCCAGCAGCCAAGTGGGGGGAGAAGAAGCTTTCTTT. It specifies CASSQVGGEEAFF.

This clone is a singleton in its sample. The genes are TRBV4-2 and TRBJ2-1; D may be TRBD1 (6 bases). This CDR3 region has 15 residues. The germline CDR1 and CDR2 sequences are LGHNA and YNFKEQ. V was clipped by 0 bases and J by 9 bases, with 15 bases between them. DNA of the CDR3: TGTGCCAGCAGCCAAGAGGGGGCCTCTGATAGTGAGCAGTTCTTC. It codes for CASSQEGASDSEQFF.

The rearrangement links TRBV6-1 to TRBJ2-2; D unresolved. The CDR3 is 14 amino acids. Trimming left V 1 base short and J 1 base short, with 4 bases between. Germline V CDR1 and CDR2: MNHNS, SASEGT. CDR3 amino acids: CASSEVWNTGELFF. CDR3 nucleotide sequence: TGTGCCAGCAGTGAAGTATGGAACACCGGGGAGCTGTTTTTT.

The CDR3 spells CASSMAGGTSSYEQYF. CDR3 nucleotides: TGTGCCAGTAGTATGGCAGGCGGGACTAGCTCCTACGAGCAGTACTTC. The rearrangement uses TRBV19 and TRBJ2-7, with 8 nucleotides matching TRBD2. CDR1 LNHDA and CDR2 SQIVND come from the germline V gene (reference sequence). CDR3 size: 16 residues. V gave up 3 bases and J gave up 0 bases; unmatched junction bases: 7.

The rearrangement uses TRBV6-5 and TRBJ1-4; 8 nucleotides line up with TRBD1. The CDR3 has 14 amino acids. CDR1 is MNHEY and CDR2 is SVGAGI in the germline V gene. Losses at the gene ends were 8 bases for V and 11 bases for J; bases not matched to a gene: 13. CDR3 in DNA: TGTGCCAGCGGGGGGACAGGAGTAATGAGGAAACTGTTTTTT. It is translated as CASGGTGVMRKLFF.

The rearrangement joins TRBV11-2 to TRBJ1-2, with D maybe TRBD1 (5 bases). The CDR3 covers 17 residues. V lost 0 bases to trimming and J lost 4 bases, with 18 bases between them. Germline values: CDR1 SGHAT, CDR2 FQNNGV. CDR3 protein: CASSLDWAGTPSYGYTF. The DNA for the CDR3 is TGTGCCAGCAGCTTAGATTGGGCGGGGACTCCCAGCTATGGCTACACCTTC.

CDR3 sequence reads: CASSQEVRYEQYF. In DNA, the CDR3 is TGCGCCAGCAGCCAAGAAGTCCGGTACGAGCAGTACTTC. This rearrangement joins TRBV4-1 to TRBJ2-7; D is undetermined. This CDR3 has 13 amino acids. Trimming took off 0 bases at V and 4 bases at J, with 7 bases between the two ends. The germline V gene encodes CDR1 MGHRA and CDR2 YSYEKL.

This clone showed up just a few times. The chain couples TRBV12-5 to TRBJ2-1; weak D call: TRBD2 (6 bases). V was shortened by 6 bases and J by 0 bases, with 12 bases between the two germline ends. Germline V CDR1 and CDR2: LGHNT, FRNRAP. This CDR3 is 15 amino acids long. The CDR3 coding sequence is TGTGCTAGTGGCCCCGGGACTGCCTCCTACAATGAGCAGTTCTTC. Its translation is CASGPGTASYNEQFF.

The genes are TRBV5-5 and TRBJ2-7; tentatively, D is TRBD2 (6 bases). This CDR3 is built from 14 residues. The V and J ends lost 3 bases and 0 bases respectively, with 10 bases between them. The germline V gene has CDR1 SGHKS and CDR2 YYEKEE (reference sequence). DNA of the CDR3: TGTGCCAGCAGCTCCCTGACTAGCTCCTACGAGCAGTACTTC. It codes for CASSSLTSSYEQYF.

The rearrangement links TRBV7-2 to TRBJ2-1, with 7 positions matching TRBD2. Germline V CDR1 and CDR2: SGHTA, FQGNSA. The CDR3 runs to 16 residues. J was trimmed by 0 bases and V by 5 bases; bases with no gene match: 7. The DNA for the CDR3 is TGTGCCAGCAGCCCCTTAGGCGGGAGCTCCTACAATGAGCAGTTCTTC. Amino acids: CASSPLGGSSYNEQFF.

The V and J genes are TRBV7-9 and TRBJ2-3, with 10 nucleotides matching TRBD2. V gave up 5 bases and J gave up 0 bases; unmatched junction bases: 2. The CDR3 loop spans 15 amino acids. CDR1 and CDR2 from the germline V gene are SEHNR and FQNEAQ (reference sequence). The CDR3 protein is CASSRSGRSTDTQYF. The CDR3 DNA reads TGTGCCAGCAGCCGTAGCGGGAGGAGCACAGATACGCAGTATTTT.

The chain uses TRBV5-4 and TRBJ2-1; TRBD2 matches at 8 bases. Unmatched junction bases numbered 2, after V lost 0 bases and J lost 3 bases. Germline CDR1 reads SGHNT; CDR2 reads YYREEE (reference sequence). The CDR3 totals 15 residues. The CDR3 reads CASSLAGGFYNEQFF. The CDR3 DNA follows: TGTGCCAGCAGCTTGGCGGGGGGGTTCTACAATGAGCAGTTCTTC.

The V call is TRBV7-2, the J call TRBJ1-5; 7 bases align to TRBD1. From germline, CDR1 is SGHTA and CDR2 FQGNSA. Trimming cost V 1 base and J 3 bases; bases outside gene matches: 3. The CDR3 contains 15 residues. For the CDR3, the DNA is TGTGCCAGCAGCTTAGGGGACAGAAACAATCAGCCCCAGCATTTT. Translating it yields CASSLGDRNNQPQHF.

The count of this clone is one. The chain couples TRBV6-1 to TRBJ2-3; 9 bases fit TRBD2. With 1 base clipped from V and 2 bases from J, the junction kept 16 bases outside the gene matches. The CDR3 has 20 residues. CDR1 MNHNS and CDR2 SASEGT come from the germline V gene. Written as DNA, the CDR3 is TGTGCCAGCAGTGAAGTTTTAAGGGGACTAGCCCCATCTGTCACAGATACGCAGTATTTT. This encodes CASSEVLRGLAPSVTDTQYF.

This CDR3 is CASSLMGGQDYYGYTF. Here the CDR3 DNA reads TGTGCCAGCAGTTTAATGGGTGGACAGGACTACTATGGCTACACCTTC. The gene calls are TRBV28 and TRBJ1-2, with 7 bases matching TRBD1. The CDR3 length is 16 residues. Germline trimming cut 2 bases from V and 3 bases from J; bases unmatched to any gene: 9. Germline values: CDR1 MDHEN, CDR2 SYDVKM.

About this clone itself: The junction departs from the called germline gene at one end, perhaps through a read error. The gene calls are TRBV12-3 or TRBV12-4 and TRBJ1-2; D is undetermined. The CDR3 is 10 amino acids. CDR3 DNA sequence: TGTGCCAGCAGTTTGATAGTTACTAGATTC. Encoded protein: CASSLIVTRF.

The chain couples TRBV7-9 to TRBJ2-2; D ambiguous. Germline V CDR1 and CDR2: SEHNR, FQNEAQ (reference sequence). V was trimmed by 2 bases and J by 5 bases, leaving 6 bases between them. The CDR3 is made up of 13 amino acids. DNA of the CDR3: TGTGCCAGCAGCTTACAGGCAACCGGGGAGCTGTTTTTT. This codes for CASSLQATGELFF. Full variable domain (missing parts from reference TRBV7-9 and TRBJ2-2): DTGVSQNPRHKITKRGQNVTFRCDPISEHNRLYWYRQTLGQGPEFLTYFQNEAQLEKSRLLSDRFSAERPKGSFSTLEIQRTEQGDSAMYLCASSLQATGELFFGEGSRLTVL.

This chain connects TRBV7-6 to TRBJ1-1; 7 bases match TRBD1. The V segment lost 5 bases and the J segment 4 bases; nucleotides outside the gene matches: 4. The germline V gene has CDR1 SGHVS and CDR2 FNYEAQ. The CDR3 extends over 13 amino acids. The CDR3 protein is CASSTTGTTEAFF. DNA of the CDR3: TGTGCCAGCAGCACGACAGGGACCACTGAAGCTTTCTTT.

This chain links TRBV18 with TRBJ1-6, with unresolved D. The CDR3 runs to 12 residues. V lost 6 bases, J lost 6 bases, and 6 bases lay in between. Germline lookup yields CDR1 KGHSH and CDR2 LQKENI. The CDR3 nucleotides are TGTGCCAGCTCCAGATCTAATTCACCCCTCCACTTT. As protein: CASSRSNSPLHF.

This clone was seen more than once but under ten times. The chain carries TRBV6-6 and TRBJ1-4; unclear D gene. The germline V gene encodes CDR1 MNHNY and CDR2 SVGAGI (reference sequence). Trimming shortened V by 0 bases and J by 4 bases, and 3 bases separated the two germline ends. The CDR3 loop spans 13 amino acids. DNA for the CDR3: TGTGCCAGCAGTTACTCGCGTAATGAAAAACTGTTTTTT. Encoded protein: CASSYSRNEKLFF.

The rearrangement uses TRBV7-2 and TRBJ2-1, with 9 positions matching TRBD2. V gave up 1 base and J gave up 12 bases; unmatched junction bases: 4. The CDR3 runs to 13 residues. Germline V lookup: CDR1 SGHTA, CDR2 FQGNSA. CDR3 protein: CASSLEAGGRQFF. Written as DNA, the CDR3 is TGTGCCAGCAGCTTAGAAGCGGGGGGACGGCAGTTCTTC. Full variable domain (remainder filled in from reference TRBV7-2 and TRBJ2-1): GAGVSQSPSNKVTEKGKDVELRCDPISGHTALYWYRQSLGQGLEFLIYFQGNSAPDKSGLPSDRFSAERTGGSVSTLTIQRTQQEDSAVYLCASSLEAGGRQFFGPGTRLTVL.

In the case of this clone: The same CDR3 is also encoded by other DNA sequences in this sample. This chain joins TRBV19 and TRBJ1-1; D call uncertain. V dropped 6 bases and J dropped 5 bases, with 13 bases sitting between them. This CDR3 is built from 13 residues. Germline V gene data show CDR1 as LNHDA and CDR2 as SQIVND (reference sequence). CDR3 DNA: TGTGCCAGTAGCCATGGCGGTGGAACTGAAGCTTTCTTT. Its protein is CASSHGGGTEAFF.